The entry that follows covers one T cell receptor (beta chain) sequence. The antigen is not known. Within Nashville, Tennessee resided all donors, each a Caucasian adult. The CDR3 runs 13 residues. The germline gives CDR1 SGHTA, CDR2 FQGTGA. V lost 4 bases and J lost 6, with 11 bases in between. At a deep level, the assay was run. The method was immunoSEQ multiplex PCR; TCRdb's version includes in-frame clones alone and lacks a portion of them. The sample lists a few hundred thousand clones; 70% to 80% were seen once. The record originates from a study of shared clonotypes between healthy human individuals. Study-wide points: Clonotype sharing across donors was expected to vary with sequencing depth. Sampling used blood alone; tissue repertoires probably differ.

This chain joins TRBV7-3 and TRBJ2-3; D remains unclear. The specimen sequenced was PBMCs. This receptor was taken from a woman in her 40s in good health. Some clones in this sample may be carry-over from other donors' samples. In DNA form, the CDR3 reads TGTGCCAGCAGCTCGGACCCCCAGGATACGCAGTATTTT. Protein product: CASSSDPQDTQYF.